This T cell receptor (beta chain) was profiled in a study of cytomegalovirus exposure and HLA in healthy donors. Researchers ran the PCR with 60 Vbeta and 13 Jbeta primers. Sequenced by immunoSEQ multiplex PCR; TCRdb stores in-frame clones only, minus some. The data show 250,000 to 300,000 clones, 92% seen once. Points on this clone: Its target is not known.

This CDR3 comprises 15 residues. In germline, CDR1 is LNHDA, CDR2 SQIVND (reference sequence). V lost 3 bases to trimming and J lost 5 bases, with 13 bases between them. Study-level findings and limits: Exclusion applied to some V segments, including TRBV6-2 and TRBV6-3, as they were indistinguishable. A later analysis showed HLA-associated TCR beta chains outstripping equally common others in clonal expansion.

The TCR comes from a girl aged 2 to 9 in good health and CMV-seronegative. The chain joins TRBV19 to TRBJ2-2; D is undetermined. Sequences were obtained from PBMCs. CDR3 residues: CASSMGRTITGELFF. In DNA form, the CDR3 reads TGTGCCAGTAGTATGGGCCGAACGATAACCGGGGAGCTGTTTTTT.